Following are 12 T cell receptor beta chains from one sample sequenced in a study of shared clonotypes between healthy human individuals. CD45RO-negative, CCR7-selected cells formed the naive CD8 fraction, which excluded terminally differentiated effector memory CD45RA+ cells. Assay used: immunoSEQ multiplex PCR; TCRdb lists only in-frame clones, some missing. The sample includes millions of clones, approximately 95% of them seen just once. Sequencing input: naive CD8+ T cells sorted from blood. These receptor sequences come from a man in his late teens or twenties in good health.

The chain's CDR3 is CASKGGGEDTQYF. The CDR3 DNA sequence: TGTGCCAGCAAGGGGGGAGGGGAAGATACGCAGTATTTT. The chain couples TRBV2 to TRBJ2-3; TRBD2 might be the D (7 bases). The CDR3 is made up of 13 amino acids. V was clipped by 7 bases and J by 5 bases, with 13 bases between them. Germline CDR1 is SNHLY and CDR2 is FYNNEI.

The CDR3 DNA sequence: TGTGCCAGCAGTGAACCGACGGGACAAGGAGTGGATGGCTACACCTTC. It yields the protein CASSEPTGQGVDGYTF. V and J are TRBV2 and TRBJ1-2; D might be TRBD1 (6 bases). V dropped 2 bases and J dropped 6 bases, with 19 bases sitting between them. This CDR3 region has 16 residues. The germline gives CDR1 SNHLY, CDR2 FYNNEI.

This clone was recorded once. The chain couples TRBV5-4 to TRBJ2-2; D gene ambiguous. This CDR3 is 13 amino acids long. V lost 4 bases, J lost 4 bases, and 8 bases lay in between. The V gene's germline CDR1 is SGHNT and CDR2 YYREEE (reference sequence). The chain's CDR3 is CASSPPATGELFF. In DNA, the CDR3 is TGTGCCAGCAGCCCCCCGGCCACCGGGGAGCTGTTTTTT.

The V call is TRBV14, the J call TRBJ2-7, with 10 bases aligning to TRBD1. CDR1 SGHDN and CDR2 FVKESK come from the germline V gene. This CDR3 has 15 residues. Trimming took 4 bases from V and 0 from J; bases not matched to a gene: 3. In DNA, the CDR3 is TGTGCCAGCAGCCCCGGACAGGGGGTCTCCTACGAGCAGTACTTC. As protein: CASSPGQGVSYEQYF.

The chain carries TRBV5-6 and TRBJ2-7; D is uncertain. The V gene's germline CDR1 is SGHDT and CDR2 YYEEEE. The V end was cut by 1 base, the J end by 4 bases, with 9 bases between. The CDR3 is 13 amino acids. CDR3 protein: CASSLSNFYEQYF. The DNA of the CDR3 is TGTGCCAGCAGCTTGTCTAATTTTTACGAGCAGTACTTC.

On this clone itself: At the DNA level, this CDR3 is encoded by other sequences in the same sample as well. The chain uses TRBV4-1 and TRBJ2-3, with TRBD2 matching 7 bases. The V gene's germline CDR1 is MGHRA and CDR2 YSYEKL. The CDR3 length is 14 residues. Losses at the gene ends were 2 bases for V and 4 bases for J; bases not matched to a gene: 3. CDR3 region: CASSQLAGADTQYF. CDR3 coding DNA: TGCGCCAGCAGCCAACTTGCGGGAGCAGATACGCAGTATTTT.

The gene calls are TRBV25-1 and TRBJ1-1; possible D gene TRBD1, 5 bases. Germline assignment: CDR1 MGHDK and CDR2 SYGVNS. The CDR3 is 17 amino acids. V was cut by 1 base and J by 4 bases, with 19 bases left in between. CDR3 sequence (DNA): TGTGCCAGCAGTGAATGGCAGGGTTTGGGGATAAGCACTGAAGCTTTCTTT. This encodes CASSEWQGLGISTEAFF.

For the CDR3, the DNA is TGTGCCAGCAGTTTTGACGACAGGGGGCTGTACGAGCAGTACTTC. Translation: CASSFDDRGLYEQYF. The rearrangement uses TRBV28 and TRBJ2-7; 10 nucleotides agree with TRBD1. The CDR3 runs to 15 residues. Germline CDR1 and CDR2: MDHEN and SYDVKM. Trimming cost V 3 bases and J 4 bases; bases outside gene matches: 6.

About this clone: The junction and the germline gene differ at one end; a read error may be behind it. The chain combines TRBV7-7 with TRBJ2-5; tentative D call: TRBD2 (5 bases). The V gene's germline CDR1 is SSHAT and CDR2 FNYEAQ (reference sequence). The CDR3 consists of 14 residues. The DNA of the CDR3 is TGTGCTAGCAGCTTAGCGCACGGGTTGGAGACCCAGTACTTC. It is translated as CASSLAHGLETQYF.

The V and J genes are TRBV19 and TRBJ1-1; no firm D call. Germline values: CDR1 LNHDA, CDR2 SQIVND (reference sequence). This CDR3 has 13 amino acids. The V end lost 3 bases, the J end lost 3 bases, and 8 bases lay between the germline ends. In nucleotides, the CDR3 is TGTGCCAGTAGTATGTTGGAAGACACTGAAGCTTTCTTT. As protein: CASSMLEDTEAFF.

In this sample, this clone turned up once. This chain joins TRBV7-9 and TRBJ2-7; D possibly uses TRBD1 or TRBD2 (5 bases each). Trimming removed 5 bases at V and 0 bases at J, with 14 bases between. Germline loops: CDR1 SEHNR, CDR2 FQNEAQ (reference sequence). This CDR3 has 15 amino acids. The CDR3 loop reads CASSPGTVSSYEQYF. In nucleotides, the CDR3 is TGTGCCAGCAGCCCTGGGACCGTCAGCTCCTACGAGCAGTACTTC.

The chain employs TRBV30 and TRBJ1-1; D remains ambiguous. The CDR3 loop spans 15 amino acids. CDR1 is GTSNPN and CDR2 is SVGIG in the germline V gene (reference sequence). Trimming removed 2 bases at V and 0 bases at J, with 13 bases between. The CDR3 here is CAWSSPLRMNTEAFF. CDR3 coding DNA: TGTGCCTGGAGTTCTCCTCTCAGGATGAACACTGAAGCTTTCTTT.